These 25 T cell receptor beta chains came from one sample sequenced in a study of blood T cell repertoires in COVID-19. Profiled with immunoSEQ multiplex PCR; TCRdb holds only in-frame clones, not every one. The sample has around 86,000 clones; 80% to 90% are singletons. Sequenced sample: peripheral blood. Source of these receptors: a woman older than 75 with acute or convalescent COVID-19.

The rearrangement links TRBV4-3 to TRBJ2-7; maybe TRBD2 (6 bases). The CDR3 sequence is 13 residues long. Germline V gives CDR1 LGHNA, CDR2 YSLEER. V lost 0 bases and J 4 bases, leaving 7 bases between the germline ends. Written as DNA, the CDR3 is TGCGCCAGCAGCCAAGACGGAGGGTACGAGCAGTACTTC. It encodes CASSQDGGYEQYF.

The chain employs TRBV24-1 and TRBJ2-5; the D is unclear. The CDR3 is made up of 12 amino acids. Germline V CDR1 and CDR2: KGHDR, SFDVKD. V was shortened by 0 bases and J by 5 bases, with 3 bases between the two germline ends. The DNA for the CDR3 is TGTGCCACCAGTGATTTGCATGAGACCCAGTACTTC. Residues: CATSDLHETQYF.

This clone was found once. This chain's CDR3 is CASMGQSNQPQHF. The CDR3 DNA follows: TGTGCCAGTATGGGACAGTCCAATCAGCCCCAGCATTTT. The V call is TRBV19, the J call TRBJ1-5; TRBD1 matches 7 bases. The CDR3 consists of 13 residues. V shed 7 bases and J 3 bases; nucleotides not matched to a gene: 3. Germline loops: CDR1 LNHDA, CDR2 SQIVND (reference sequence).

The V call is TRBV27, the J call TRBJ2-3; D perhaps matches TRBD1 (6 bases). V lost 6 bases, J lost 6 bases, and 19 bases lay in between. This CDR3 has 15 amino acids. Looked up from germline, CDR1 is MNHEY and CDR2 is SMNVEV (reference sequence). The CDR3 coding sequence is TGTGCCAGCAGGGCCGGGACAACGCATCCGGATACGCAGTATTTT. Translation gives CASRAGTTHPDTQYF.

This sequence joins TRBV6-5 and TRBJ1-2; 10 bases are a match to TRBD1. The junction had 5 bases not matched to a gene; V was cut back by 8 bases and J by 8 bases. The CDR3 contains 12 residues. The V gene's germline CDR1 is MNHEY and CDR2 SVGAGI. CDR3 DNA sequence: TGTGCCAGCGGGACAGGGGTGGGCGGCTACACCTTC. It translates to CASGTGVGGYTF.

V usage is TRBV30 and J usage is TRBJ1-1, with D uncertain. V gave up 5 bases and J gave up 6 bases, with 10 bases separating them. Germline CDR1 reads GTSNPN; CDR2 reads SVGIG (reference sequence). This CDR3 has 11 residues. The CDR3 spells CAWAREAEAFF. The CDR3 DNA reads TGTGCCTGGGCTAGGGAGGCTGAAGCTTTCTTT.

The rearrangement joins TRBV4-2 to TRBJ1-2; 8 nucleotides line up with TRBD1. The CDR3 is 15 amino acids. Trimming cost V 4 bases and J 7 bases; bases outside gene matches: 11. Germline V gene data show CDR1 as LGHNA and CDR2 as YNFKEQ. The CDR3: CASSLSLTGVGGYTF. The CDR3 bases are TGTGCCAGCAGCCTGTCACTGACAGGGGTTGGTGGCTACACCTTC.

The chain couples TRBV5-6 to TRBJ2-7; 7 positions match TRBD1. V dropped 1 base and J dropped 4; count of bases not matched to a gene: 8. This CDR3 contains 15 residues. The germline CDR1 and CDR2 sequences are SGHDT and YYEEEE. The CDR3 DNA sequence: TGTGCCAGCAGCTTGAGTTCCGGACAGGAATACGAGCAGTACTTC. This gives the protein CASSLSSGQEYEQYF.

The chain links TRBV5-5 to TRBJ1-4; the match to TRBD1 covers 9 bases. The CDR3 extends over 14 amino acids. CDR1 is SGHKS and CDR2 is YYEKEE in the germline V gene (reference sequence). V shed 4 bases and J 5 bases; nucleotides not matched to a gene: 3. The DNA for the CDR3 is TGTGCCAGCAGCCCGGACAGGGGCAATGAAAAACTGTTTTTT. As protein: CASSPDRGNEKLFF.

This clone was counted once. The CDR3 protein is CASTPGLASNEQFF. CDR3 DNA: TGTGCCAGCACTCCGGGACTAGCGTCTAATGAGCAGTTCTTC. V gene TRBV2 combines with J gene TRBJ2-1; 10 bases align to TRBD2. The CDR3 loop spans 14 amino acids. Germline-derived CDR1 and CDR2 are SNHLY and FYNNEI. Trimming cost V 7 bases and J 7 bases; bases outside gene matches: 7.

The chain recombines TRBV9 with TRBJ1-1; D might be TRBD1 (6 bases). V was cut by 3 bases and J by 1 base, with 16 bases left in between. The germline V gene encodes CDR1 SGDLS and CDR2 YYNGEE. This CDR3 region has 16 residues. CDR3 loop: CASSAFPDRSNTEAFF. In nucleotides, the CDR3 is TGTGCCAGCAGCGCCTTCCCGGACAGATCGAACACTGAAGCTTTCTTT.

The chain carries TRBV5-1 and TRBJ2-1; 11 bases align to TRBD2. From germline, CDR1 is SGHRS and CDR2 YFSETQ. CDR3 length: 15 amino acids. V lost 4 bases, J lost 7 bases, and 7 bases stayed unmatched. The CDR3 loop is CASSVGLAVGNEQFF. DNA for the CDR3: TGCGCCAGCAGCGTGGGACTAGCGGTTGGAAATGAGCAGTTCTTC.

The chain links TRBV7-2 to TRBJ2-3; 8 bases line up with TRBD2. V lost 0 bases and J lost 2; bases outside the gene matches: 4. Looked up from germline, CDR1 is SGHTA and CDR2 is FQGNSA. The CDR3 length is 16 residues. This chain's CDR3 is CASSLASGANTDTQYF. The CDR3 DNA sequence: TGTGCCAGCAGCTTAGCTAGCGGGGCTAACACAGATACGCAGTATTTT. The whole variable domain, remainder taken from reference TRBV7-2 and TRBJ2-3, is GAGVSQSPSNKVTEKGKDVELRCDPISGHTALYWYRQSLGQGLEFLIYFQGNSAPDKSGLPSDRFSAERTGGSVSTLTIQRTQQEDSAVYLCASSLASGANTDTQYFGPGTRLTVL.

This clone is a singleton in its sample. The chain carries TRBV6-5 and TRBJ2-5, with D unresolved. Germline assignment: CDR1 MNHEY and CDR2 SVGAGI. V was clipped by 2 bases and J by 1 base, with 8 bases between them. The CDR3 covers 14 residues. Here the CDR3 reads CASSYGKFQETQYF. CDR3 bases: TGTGCCAGCAGTTACGGCAAGTTCCAAGAGACCCAGTACTTC.

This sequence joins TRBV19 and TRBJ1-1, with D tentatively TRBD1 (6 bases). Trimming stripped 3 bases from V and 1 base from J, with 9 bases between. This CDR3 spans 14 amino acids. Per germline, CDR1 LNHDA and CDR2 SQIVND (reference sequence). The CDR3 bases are TGTGCCAGTAGTATGATAGGGGGGAACACTGAAGCTTTCTTT. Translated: CASSMIGGNTEAFF.

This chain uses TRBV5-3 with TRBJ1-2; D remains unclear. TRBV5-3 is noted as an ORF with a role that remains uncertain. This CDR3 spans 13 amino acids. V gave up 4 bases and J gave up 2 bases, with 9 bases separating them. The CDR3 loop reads CARSPGRNYGYTF. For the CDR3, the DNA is TGTGCCAGAAGCCCGGGTCGCAACTATGGCTACACCTTC.

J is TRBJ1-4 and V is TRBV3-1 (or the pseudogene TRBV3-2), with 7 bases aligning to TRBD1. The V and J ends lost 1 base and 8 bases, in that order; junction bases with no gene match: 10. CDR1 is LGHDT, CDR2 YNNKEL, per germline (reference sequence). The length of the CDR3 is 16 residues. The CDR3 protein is CASSQGSSAGGEKLFF. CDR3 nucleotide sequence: TGTGCCAGCAGCCAAGGGTCGTCGGCAGGGGGGGAAAAACTGTTTTTT.

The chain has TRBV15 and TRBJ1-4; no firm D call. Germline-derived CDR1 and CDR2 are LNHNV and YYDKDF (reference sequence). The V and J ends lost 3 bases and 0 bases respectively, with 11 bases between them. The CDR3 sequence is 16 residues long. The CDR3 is CATSSYRTATNEKLFF. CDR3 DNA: TGTGCCACCAGCAGTTACAGAACTGCAACTAATGAAAAACTGTTTTTT.

The CDR3 coding sequence is TGTGCCAGCAGTGAAAACCCGACAGGCCCCTACGAGCAGTACTTC. The encoded protein is CASSENPTGPYEQYF. The chain couples TRBV2 to TRBJ2-7; the D gene is possibly TRBD1 (6 bases). The CDR3 runs 15 residues. Germline lookup yields CDR1 SNHLY and CDR2 FYNNEI. The germline V and J ends were trimmed by 2 bases and 2 bases, with 13 bases remaining between them.

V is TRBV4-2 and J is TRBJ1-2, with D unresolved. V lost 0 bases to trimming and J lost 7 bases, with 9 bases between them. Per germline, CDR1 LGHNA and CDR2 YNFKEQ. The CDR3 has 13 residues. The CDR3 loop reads CASSQDRNPGYTF. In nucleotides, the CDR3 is TGTGCCAGCAGCCAAGATAGAAATCCTGGCTACACCTTC.

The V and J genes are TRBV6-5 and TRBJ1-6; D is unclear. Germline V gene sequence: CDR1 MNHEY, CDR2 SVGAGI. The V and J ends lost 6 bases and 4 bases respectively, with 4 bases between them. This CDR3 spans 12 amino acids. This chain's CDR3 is CASREYNSPLHF. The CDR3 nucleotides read TGTGCCAGCAGGGAGTATAATTCACCCCTCCACTTT.

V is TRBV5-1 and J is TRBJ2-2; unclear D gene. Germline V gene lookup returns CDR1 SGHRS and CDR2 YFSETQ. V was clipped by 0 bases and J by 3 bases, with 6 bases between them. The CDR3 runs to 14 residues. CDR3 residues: CASSLEPYTGELFF. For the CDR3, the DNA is TGCGCCAGCAGCTTGGAGCCCTACACCGGGGAGCTGTTTTTT.

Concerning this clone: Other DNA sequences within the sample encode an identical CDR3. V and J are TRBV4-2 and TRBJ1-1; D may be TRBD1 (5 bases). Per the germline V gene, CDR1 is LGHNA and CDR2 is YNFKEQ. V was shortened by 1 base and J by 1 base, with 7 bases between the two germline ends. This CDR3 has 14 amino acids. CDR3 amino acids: CASSQGGGNTEAFF. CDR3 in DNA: TGTGCCAGCAGCCAAGGGGGGGGGAACACTGAAGCTTTCTTT.

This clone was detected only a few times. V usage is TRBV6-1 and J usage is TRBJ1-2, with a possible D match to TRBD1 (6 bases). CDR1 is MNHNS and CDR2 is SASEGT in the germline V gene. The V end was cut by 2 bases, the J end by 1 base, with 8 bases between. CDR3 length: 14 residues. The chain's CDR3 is CASSESDSNYGYTF. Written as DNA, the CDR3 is TGTGCCAGCAGTGAATCGGACAGTAACTATGGCTACACCTTC.

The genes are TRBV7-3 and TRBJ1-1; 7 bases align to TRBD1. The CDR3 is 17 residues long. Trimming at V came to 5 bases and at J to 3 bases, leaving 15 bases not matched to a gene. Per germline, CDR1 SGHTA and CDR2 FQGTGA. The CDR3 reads CASSPQGGPGAYTEAFF. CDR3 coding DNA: TGTGCCAGCAGCCCCCAGGGGGGTCCGGGGGCATACACTGAAGCTTTCTTT.